A few counts support the clone carrying this T cell receptor (beta chain). Its antigen is unidentified. Carried by the TCR beta cDNA libraries were unique molecular identifiers. TCRdb passed the PCR reads through MiXCR, listing each CDR3 protein once. The repertoire consists of hundreds of thousands of distinct CDR3 sequences, with around 33% occurring once and the leading ten covering 13%. These data are taken from a study of post-analysis software for immune sequencing data. Overall study: Disease courses included relapsing-remitting, secondary progressive and progressive-relapsing multiple sclerosis.

Germline values: CDR1 LGHNA, CDR2 YSLEER. Between the trimmed V and J ends, which lost 0 bases and 7 bases, there was a span of 7 bases. This CDR3 comprises 13 residues. Study conclusions and caveats: Relative to controls, patients with multiple sclerosis showed significantly lower normalized Chao1 diversity. Five TRBV segments, including TRBV5-6, TRBV5-1 and TRBV20-1, were more frequent in patients than controls. Those samples that were prepared in the same batch co-clustered strongly by F measure.

The receptor was isolated from a girl aged 10 to 17 with multiple sclerosis. This chain uses TRBV4-3 with TRBJ1-5; D remains ambiguous. Specimen: blood. The CDR3 loop reads CASSQDPQQPQHF. CDR3 coding DNA: TGCGCCAGCAGCCAAGATCCTCAGCAGCCCCAGCATTTT.